This T cell receptor (beta chain) was identified in a study of technical replicates of blood from several donors. Measured with immunoSEQ multiplex PCR; TCRdb has only the in-frame clones, and not every one. The data hold approximately 81,000 clones, with roughly 96% observed a single time. This CDR3 has 13 residues. Trimming cost V 3 bases and J 9 bases; bases outside gene matches: 3. Germline CDR1 is LNHDA and CDR2 is SQIVND (reference sequence). This TCR came from a human donor in good health. This chain joins TRBV19 and TRBJ2-1; 9 nucleotides align to TRBD2. The sequenced material came from T cells isolated from PBMCs. The CDR3 here is CASSMAGGTEQFF. CDR3 in DNA: TGTGCCAGTAGTATGGCGGGGGGGACTGAGCAGTTCTTC.